The clone carrying this TCR beta chain appeared a single time. The data originate from a study of CD8+ T cells in alopecia areata. As to treatment: oral pan-JAK inhibitor, 5-10 mg twice daily. Following RNA extraction, reverse transcription yielded cDNA that acted as the sequencing template. The assay was immunoSEQ multiplex PCR, and TCRdb's table has in-frame clones only and misses some. The table lists around 190,000 clones, roughly 60% of them singletons. Germline V gives CDR1 SQVTM, CDR2 ANQGSEA. Trimming shortened V by 4 bases and J by 2 bases, and 9 bases separated the two germline ends. The CDR3 is made up of 12 amino acids.

Sequences were derived from CD4+ T cells sorted from blood, sampled at week 24, from a patient treated with tofacitinib. This TCR came from a human donor with alopecia areata. The chain is built from TRBV29-1 and TRBJ2-7, with a weak D call TRBD1 (5 bases). The CDR3, as DNA: TGCAGCGTTGCCCAGACAGCCTACGAGCAGTACTTC. Its protein is CSVAQTAYEQYF.